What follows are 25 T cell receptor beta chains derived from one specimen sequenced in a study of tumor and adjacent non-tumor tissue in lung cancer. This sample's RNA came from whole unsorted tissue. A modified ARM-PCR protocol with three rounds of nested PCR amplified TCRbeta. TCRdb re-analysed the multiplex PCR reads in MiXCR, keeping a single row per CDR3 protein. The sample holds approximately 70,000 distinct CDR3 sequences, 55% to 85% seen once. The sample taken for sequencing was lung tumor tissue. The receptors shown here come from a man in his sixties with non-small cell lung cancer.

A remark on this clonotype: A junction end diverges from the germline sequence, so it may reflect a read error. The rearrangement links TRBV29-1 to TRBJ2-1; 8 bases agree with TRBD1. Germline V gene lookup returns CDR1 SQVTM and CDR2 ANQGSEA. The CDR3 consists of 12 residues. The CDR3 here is CNVGQGRNEKFF. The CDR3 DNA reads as TGCAACGTTGGACAGGGACGTAATGAGAAGTTCTTC.

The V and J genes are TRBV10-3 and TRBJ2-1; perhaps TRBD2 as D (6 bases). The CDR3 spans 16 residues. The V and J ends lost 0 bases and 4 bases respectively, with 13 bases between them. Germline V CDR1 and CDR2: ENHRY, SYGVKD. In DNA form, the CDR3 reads TGTGCCATCAGTGAGTCGATGGCGGGAACATACAATGAGCAGTTCTTC. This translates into CAISESMAGTYNEQFF.

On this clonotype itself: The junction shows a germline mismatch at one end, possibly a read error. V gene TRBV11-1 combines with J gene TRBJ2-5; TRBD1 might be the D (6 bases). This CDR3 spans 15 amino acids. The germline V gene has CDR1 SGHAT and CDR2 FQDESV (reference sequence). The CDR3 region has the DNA TGTGCAAGCAGCTATATAGTGGCAGGGGTGGAGACCCAGTACTTC. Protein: CASSYIVAGVETQYF.

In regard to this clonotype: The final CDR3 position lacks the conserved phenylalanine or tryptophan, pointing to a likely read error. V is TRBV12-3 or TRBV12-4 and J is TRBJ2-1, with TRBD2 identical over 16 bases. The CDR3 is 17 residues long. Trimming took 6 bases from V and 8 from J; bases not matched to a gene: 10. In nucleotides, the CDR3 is TGTGCCAGCAGGTCGACCGGGACTAGCGGGAGGGCATATGAGCAGTTCTCC. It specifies CASRSTGTSGRAYEQFS.

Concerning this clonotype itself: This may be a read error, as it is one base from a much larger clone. The CDR3: CAWSVARADNNQPQHF. DNA for the CDR3: TGTGCCTGGAGTGTAGCTCGGGCAGACAACAATCAGCCCCAGCATTTT. This chain uses TRBV30 with TRBJ1-5; the D is unclear. This CDR3 comprises 16 residues. The germline V gene has CDR1 GTSNPN and CDR2 SVGIG (reference sequence). V was shortened by 0 bases and J by 3 bases, with 15 bases between the two germline ends.

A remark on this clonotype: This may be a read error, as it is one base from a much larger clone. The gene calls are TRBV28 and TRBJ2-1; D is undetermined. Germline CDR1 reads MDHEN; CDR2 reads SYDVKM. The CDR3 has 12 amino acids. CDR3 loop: CVSSLLRNEQFF. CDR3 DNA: TGTGTCAGCAGTTTACTACGAAATGAGCAGTTCTTC.

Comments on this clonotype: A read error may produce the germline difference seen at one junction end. The CDR3 DNA sequence: TGCAGTACTAGAGATCAACGGACTAGATATGAGCAGTTCTTT. This translates into CSTRDQRTRYEQFF. V is TRBV20-1 and J is TRBJ2-1; TRBD2 agrees at 7 bases. The germline gives CDR1 DFQATT, CDR2 SNEGSKA (reference sequence). This CDR3 has 14 residues.

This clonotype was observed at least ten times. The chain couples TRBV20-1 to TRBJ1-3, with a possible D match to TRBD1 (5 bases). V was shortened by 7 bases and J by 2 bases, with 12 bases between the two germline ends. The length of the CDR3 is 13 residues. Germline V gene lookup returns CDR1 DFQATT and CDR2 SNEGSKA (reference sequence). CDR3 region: CSVRTDTGNTIYF. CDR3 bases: TGCAGTGTTCGTACGGACACTGGAAACACCATATATTTT.

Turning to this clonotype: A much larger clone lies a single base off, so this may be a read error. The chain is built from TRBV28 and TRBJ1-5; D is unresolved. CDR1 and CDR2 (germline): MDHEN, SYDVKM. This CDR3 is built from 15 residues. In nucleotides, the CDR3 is TGTGCCAGCAGTTTGGCAGGCCGTAGCAATCAGCCCGAGCATTTT. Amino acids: CASSLAGRSNQPEHF.

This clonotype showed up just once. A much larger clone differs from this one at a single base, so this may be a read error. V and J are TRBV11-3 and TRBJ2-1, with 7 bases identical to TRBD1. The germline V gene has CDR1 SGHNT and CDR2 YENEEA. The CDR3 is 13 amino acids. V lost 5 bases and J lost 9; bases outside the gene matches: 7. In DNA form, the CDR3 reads TGTGCCAGCAGCCAGGCCAGGGGGACTGAGCAGTTCTTC. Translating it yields CASSQARGTEQFF.

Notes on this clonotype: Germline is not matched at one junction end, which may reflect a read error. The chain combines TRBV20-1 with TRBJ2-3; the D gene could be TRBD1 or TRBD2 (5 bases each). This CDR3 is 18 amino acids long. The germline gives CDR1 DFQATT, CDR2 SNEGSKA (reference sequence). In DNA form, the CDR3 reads TGCAGTGCTAGCTCGGCGAGAGGGGTACAAAGAAGCACAGATACACAGTATTTT. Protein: CSASSARGVQRSTDTQYF.

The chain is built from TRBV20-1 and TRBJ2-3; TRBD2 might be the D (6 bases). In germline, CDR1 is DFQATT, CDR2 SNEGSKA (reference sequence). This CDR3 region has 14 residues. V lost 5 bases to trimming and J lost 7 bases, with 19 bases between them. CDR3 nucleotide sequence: TGCAGTGCTGGCAGAGCGGGTAGCATATATACGCAGTATTTT. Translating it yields CSAGRAGSIYTQYF.

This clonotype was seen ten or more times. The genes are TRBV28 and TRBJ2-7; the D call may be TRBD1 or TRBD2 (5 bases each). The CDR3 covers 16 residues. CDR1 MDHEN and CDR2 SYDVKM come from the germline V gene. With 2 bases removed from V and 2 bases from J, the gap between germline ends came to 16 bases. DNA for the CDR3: TGTGCCAGCAGTTTACGTCCGGGGCATTGGACCTACGAGCAGTACTTC. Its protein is CASSLRPGHWTYEQYF. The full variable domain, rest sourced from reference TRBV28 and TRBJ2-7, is DVKVTQSSRYLVKRTGEKVFLECVQDMDHENMFWYRQDPGLGLRLIYFSYDVKMKEKGDIPEGYSVSREKKERFSLILESASTNQTSMYLCASSLRPGHWTYEQYFGPGTRLTVT.

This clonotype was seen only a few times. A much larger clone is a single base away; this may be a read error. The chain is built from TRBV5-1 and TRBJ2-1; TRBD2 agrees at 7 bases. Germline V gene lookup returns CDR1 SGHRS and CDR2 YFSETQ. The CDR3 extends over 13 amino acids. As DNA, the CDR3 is TGCGCCGGCAGCTTGCGACTAGCCGATGAGCAGTTCTTC. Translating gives CAGSLRLADEQFF.

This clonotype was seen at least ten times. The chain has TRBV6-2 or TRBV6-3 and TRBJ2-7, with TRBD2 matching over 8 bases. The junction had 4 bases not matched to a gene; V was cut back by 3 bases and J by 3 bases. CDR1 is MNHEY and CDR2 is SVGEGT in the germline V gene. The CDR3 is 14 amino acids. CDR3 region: CASSYGAGGYEQYF. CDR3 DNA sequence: TGTGCCAGCAGTTATGGGGCGGGGGGCTACGAGCAGTACTTC.

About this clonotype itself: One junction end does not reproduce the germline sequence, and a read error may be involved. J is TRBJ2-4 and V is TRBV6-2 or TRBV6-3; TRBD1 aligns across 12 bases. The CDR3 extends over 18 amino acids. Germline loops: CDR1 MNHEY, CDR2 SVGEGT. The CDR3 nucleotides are TGTGCCAGCAGTGCCCGGGACAGGGGGCGCGTTCCCAAAAACATTCAGTATTTC. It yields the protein CASSARDRGRVPKNIQYF.

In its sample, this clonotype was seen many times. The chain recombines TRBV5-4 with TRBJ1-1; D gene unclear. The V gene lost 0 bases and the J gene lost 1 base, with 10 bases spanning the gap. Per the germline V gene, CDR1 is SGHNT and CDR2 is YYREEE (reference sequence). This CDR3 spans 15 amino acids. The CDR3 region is CASSLAAAGNTEAFF. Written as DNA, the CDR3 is TGTGCCAGCAGCTTGGCCGCGGCGGGGAACACTGAAGCTTTCTTT.

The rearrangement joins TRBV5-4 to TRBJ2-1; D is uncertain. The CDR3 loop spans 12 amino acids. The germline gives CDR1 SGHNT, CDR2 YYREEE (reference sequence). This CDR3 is CTGSRPSGEQFF. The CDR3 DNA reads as TGTACCGGCAGCCGGCCTTCGGGTGAGCAGTTCTTC.

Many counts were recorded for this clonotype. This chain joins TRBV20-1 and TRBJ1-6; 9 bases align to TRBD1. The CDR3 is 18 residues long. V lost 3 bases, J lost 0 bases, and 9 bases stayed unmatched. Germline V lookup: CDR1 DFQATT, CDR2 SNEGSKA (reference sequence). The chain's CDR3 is CSASTPGQGTSYNSPLHF. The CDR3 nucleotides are TGCAGTGCTAGTACGCCGGGACAGGGAACCTCCTATAATTCACCCCTCCACTTT.

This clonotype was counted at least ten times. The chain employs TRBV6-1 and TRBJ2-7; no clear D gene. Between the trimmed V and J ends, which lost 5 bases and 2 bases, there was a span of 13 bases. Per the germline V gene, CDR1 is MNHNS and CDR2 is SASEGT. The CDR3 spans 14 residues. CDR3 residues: CASSFRASTYEQYF. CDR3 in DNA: TGTGCCAGCAGTTTCCGGGCCTCCACCTACGAGCAGTACTTC.

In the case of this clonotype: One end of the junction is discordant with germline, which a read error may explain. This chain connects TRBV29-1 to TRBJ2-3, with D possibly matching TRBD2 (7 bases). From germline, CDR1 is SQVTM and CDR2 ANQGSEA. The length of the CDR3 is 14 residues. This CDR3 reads CSDGRGASTDTQYF. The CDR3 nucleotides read TGTAGTGATGGGAGGGGGGCCTCCACAGATACGCAGTATTTT.

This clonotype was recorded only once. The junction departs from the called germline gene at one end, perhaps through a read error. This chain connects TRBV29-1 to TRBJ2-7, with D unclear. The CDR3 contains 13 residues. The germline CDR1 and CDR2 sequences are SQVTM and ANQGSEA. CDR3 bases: TGCAGCGTCGCCCATGGACGGCGCTACGAGCAATACTTC. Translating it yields CSVAHGRRYEQYF.

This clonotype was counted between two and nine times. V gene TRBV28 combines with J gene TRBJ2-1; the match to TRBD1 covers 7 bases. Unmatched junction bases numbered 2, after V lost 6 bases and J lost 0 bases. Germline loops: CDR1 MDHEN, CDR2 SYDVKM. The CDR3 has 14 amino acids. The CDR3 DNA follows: TGTGCCAGCAGAGGGGACAGCTCCTACAATGAGCAGTTCTTC. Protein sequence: CASRGDSSYNEQFF.

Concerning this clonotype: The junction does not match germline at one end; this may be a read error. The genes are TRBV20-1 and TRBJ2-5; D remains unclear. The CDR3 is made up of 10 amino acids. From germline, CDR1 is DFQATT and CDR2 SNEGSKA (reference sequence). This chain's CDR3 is CNAISETQYF. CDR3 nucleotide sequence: TGCAATGCTATCAGCGAGACCCAGTATTTC.

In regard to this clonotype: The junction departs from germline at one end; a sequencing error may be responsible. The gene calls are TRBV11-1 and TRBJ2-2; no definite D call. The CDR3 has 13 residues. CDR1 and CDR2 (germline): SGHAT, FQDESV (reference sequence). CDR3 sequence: CVSSLIGTRELFF. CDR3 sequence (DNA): TGTGTCAGCAGCTTAATCGGCACCAGGGAGCTGTTTTTT.